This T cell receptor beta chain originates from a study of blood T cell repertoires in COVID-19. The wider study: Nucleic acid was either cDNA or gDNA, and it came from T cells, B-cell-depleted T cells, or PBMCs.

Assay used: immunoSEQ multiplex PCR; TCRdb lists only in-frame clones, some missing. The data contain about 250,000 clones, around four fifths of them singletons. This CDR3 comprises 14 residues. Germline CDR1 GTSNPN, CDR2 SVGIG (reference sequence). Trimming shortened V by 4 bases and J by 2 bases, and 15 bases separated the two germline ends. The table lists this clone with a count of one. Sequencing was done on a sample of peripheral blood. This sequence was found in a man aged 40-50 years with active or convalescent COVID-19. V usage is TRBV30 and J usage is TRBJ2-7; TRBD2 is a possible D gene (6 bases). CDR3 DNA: TGTGCCTGGAAACTAAGTGCGGGGACCTACGAGCAGTACTTC. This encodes CAWKLSAGTYEQYF.